This T cell receptor beta chain was profiled in a study of T cells in Graves' hyperthyroidism and ophthalmopathy. Overall study findings and caveats: Most thyroid clonotypes that were expanded above 0.001 also turned up in blood.

V trimming: 1 base; J trimming: 3 bases; junction bases outside the gene matches: 1. CDR1 MGHRA and CDR2 YSYEKL come from the germline V gene. The CDR3 consists of 14 residues. A few counts support this clonotype. Its matching antigen is unknown. Amplified regions were TCR beta CDR3 sequences from RNA transcripts. The HTBI primer set served for first-round RT-PCR of the TCR CDR3. In TCRdb, the multiplex PCR reads were re-called with MiXCR into one record per CDR3 protein. The table includes hundreds of thousands of distinct CDR3 sequences, roughly 14% detected once. PBMCs were derived from under 13 ml fresh peripheral blood.

The material sequenced was blood. The clonotype was recovered from a young man with Graves' ophthalmopathy. This sequence joins TRBV4-1 and TRBJ2-5; 8 bases are shared with TRBD1. CDR3 sequence (DNA): TGCGCCAGCAGCCAAGTGGACAGGGAAGAGACCCAGTACTTC. It translates to CASSQVDREETQYF.